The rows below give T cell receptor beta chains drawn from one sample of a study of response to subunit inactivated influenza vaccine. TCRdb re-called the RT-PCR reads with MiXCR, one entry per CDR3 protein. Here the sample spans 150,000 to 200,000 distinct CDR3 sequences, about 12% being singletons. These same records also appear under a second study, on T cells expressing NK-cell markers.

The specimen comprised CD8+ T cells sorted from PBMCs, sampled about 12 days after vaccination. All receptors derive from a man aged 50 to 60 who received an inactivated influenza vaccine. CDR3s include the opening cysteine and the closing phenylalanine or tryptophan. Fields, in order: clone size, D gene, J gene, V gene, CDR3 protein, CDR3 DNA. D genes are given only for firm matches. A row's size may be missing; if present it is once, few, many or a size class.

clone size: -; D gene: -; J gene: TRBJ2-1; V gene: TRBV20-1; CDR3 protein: CSASIFSPSYEQFF; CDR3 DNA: TGCAGTGCTAGCATCTTTTCGCCCTCTTATGAGCAGTTCTTC
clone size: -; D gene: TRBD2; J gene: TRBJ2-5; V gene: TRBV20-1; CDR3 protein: CSAREGAGAGKTQYF; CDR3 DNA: TGCAGTGCTAGAGAAGGGGCGGGAGCAGGGAAGACCCAGTACTTC
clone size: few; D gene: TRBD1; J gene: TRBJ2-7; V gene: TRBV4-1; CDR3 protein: CASSQVLTGDEQYF; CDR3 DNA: TGCGCCAGCAGCCAAGTGTTGACAGGGGACGAGCAGTACTTC
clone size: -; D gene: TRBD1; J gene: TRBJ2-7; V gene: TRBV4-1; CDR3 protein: CASSHPRTGSSYEQYF; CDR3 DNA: TGCGCCAGCAGCCATCCCAGGACAGGTAGCTCCTACGAGCAGTACTTC
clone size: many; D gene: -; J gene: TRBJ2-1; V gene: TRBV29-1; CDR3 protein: CSVEGLEGVYEQFF; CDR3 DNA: TGCAGCGTTGAAGGGCTAGAGGGGGTCTATGAGCAGTTCTTC
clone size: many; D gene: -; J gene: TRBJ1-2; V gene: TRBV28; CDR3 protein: CASSPPPMATPNYGYTF; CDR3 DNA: TGTGCCAGCAGCCCTCCACCTATGGCAACCCCTAACTATGGCTACACCTTC
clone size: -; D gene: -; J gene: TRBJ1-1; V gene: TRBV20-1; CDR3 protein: CSARDPAAMNTEAFF; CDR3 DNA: TGCAGTGCTAGAGATCCGGCAGCCATGAACACTGAAGCTTTCTTT
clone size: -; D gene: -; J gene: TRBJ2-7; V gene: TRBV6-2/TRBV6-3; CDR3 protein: CASSFSAGAYEQYF; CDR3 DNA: TGTGCCAGCAGTTTTTCCGCCGGGGCCTACGAGCAGTACTTC
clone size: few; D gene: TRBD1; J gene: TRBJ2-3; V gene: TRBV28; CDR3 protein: CASSPGQGLTDTQYF; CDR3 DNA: TGTGCCAGCAGCCCCGGACAGGGTCTCACAGATACGCAGTATTTT
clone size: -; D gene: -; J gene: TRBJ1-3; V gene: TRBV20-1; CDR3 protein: CSARDLEASGNTIYF; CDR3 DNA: TGCAGTGCTAGAGATTTAGAAGCCTCTGGAAACACCATATATTTT
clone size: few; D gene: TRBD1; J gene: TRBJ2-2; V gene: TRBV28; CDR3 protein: CASSHRGFLTGELFF; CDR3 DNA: TGTGCCAGCAGTCACAGGGGTTTTCTGACCGGGGAGCTGTTTTTT
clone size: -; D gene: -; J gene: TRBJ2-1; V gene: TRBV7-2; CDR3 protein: CASSDSTANEQFF; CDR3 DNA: TGTGCCAGCAGCGACTCGACAGCGAATGAGCAGTTCTTC
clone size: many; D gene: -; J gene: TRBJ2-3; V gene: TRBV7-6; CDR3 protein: CASSKQPGATRTDTQYF; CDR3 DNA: TGTGCCAGCAGCAAACAACCGGGTGCGACTCGAACAGATACGCAGTATTTT
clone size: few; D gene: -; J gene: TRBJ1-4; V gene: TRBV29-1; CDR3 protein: CSVEDRGVSTNEKLFF; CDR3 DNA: TGCAGCGTTGAAGATCGCGGGGTTTCAACTAATGAAAAACTGTTTTTT
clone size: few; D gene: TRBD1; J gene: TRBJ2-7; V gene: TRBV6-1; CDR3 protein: CASSVDRGTSYEQYF; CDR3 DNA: TGTGCCAGCAGCGTGGACAGGGGGACTTCCTACGAGCAGTACTTC
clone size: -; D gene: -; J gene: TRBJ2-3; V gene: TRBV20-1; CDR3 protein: CSARDIREEDTQNF; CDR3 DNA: TGCAGTGCTAGAGATATACGGGAAGAAGATACGCAGAATTTT
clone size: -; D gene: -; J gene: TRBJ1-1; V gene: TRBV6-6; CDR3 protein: CASSYGGFTEAFF; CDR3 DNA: TGTGCCAGCAGTTACGGGGGTTTCACTGAAGCTTTCTTT
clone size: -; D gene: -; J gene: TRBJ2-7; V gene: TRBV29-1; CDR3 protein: CSVKAADGSHEQYF; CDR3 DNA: TGCAGCGTTAAAGCGGCGGATGGATCCCACGAGCAGTACTTC
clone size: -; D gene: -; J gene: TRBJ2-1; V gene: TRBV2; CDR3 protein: CASNELSSYNEQFF; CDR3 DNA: TGTGCCAGCAATGAACTTAGCTCCTACAATGAGCAGTTCTTC
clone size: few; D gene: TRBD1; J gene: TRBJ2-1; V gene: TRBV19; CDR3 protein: CASGQGMYNEQFF; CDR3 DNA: TGTGCCAGTGGACAGGGGATGTACAATGAGCAGTTCTTC
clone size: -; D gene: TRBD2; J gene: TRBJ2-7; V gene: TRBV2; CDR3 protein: CASSEAHRGDVEQYF; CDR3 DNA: TGTGCCAGCAGTGAAGCGCACCGGGGGGATGTGGAGCAGTACTTC
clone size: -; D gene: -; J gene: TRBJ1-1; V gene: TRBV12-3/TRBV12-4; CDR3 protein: CASRFREGGTLRDTEAFF; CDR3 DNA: TGTGCCAGCAGATTCCGGGAAGGGGGGACCCTCAGGGACACTGAAGCTTTCTTT
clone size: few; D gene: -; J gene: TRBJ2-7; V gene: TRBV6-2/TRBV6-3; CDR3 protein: CASSFRYEQYF; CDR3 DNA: TGTGCCAGCAGTTTTCGGTACGAGCAGTACTTC
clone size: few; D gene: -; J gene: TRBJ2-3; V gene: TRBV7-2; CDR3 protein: CASSLAQLRGHTDTQYF; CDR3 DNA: TGTGCCAGCAGCTTAGCCCAGCTCCGGGGCCACACAGATACGCAGTATTTT
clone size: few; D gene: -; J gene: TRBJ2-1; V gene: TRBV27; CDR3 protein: CASSPSGSSSYNEQFF; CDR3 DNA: TGTGCCAGCAGTCCCAGTGGCTCCAGCTCCTACAATGAGCAGTTCTTC
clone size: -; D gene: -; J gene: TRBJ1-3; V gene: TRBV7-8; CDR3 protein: CASSLEPGAGNTIYF; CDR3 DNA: TGTGCCAGCAGCCTAGAGCCGGGGGCTGGAAACACCATATATTTT
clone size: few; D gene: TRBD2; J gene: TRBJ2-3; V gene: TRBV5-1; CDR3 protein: CASSLIPSGGAITDTQYF; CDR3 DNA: TGCGCCAGCAGTCTAATCCCTAGCGGGGGGGCCATTACAGATACGCAGTATTTT
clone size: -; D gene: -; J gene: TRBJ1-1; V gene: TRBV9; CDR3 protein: CASSEAGPLEAFF; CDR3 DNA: TGTGCCAGCAGCGAGGCCGGGCCCCTTGAAGCTTTCTTT
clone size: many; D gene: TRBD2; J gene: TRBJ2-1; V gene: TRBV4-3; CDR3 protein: CASSQDWTSGSNEQFF; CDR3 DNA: TGCGCCAGCAGCCAAGACTGGACTAGCGGGAGCAATGAGCAGTTCTTC
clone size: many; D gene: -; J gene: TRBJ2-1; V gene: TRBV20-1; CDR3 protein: CSAPLGGFVDEQFF; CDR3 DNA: TGCAGTGCTCCACTAGGGGGGTTTGTAGATGAGCAGTTCTTC
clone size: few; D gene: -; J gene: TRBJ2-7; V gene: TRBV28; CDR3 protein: CASSSIRGPAYEQYF; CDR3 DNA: TGTGCCAGCAGTTCCATCCGGGGGCCGGCCTACGAGCAGTACTTC
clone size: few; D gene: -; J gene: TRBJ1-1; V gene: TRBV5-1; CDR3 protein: CASSATGTSNTEAFF; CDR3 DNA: TGCGCCAGCAGCGCCACCGGGACAAGTAACACTGAAGCTTTCTTT
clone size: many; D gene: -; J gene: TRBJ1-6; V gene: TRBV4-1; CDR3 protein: CASSQEAGENSPLHF; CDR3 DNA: TGCGCCAGCAGCCAAGAAGCAGGGGAGAATTCACCCCTCCACTTT
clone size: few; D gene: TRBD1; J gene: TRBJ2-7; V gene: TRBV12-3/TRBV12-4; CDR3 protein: CASSTSSGQGYYEQYF; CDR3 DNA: TGTGCCAGCAGTACCTCTTCCGGACAGGGTTACTACGAGCAGTACTTC
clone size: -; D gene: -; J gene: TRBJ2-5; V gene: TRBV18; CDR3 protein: CASSPNSPLGETQYF; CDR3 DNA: TGTGCCAGCTCACCGAACAGTCCCCTAGGGGAGACCCAGTACTTC
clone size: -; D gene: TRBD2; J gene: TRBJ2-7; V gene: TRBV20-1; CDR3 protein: CRAQAGGSNEQYF; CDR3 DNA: TGCAGGGCCCAAGCGGGAGGTTCTAATGAGCAGTACTTC
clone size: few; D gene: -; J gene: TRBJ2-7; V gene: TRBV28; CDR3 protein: CASSGTGSYEQYF; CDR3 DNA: TGTGCCAGCAGCGGAACAGGGTCCTACGAGCAGTACTTC
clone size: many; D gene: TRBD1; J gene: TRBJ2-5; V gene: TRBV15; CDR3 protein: CATSLWTGGLETQYF; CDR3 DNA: TGTGCCACCAGCCTGTGGACAGGGGGCTTAGAGACCCAGTACTTC
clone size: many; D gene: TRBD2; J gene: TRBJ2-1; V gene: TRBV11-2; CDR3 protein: CASSLGSWGGQFF; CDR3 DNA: TGTGCCAGCAGCTTAGGTTCCTGGGGGGGGCAGTTCTTC
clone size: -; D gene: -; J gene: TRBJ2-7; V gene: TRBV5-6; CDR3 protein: CASSRWTSSYEQYF; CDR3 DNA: TGTGCCAGCAGCCGATGGACTTCTTCCTACGAGCAGTACTTC
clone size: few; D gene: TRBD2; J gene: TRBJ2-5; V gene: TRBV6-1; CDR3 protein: CASSQGTSGAVTQYF; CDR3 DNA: TGTGCCAGCAGCCAAGGGACTAGCGGGGCGGTGACCCAGTACTTC
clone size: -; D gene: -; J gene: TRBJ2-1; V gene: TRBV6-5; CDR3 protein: CASSYRTREYNEQFF; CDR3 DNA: TGTGCCAGCAGTTATCGGACTCGCGAGTACAATGAGCAGTTCTTC
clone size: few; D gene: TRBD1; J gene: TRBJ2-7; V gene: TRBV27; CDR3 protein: CASSIGQGISYEQYF; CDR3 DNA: TGTGCCAGCAGTATAGGACAGGGGATCTCCTACGAGCAGTACTTC
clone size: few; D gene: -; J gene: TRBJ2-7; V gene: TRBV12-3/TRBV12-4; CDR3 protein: CASSLGDIDYYEQYF; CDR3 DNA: TGTGCCAGCAGTTTAGGGGACATCGACTACTACGAGCAGTACTTC
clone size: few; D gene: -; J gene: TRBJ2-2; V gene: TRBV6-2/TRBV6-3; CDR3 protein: CASSYSQVWTGELFF; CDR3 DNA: TGTGCCAGCAGTTACTCGCAGGTCTGGACCGGGGAGCTGTTTTTT
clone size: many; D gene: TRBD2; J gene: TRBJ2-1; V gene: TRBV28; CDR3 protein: CASSLGLAIYNNEQFF; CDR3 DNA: TGTGCCAGCAGCCTGGGACTAGCTATCTACAACAATGAGCAGTTCTTC
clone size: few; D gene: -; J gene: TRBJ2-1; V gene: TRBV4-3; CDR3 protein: CASSQDRLGGSYNEQFF; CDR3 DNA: TGCGCCAGCAGCCAAGATCGACTAGGGGGGTCTTACAATGAGCAGTTCTTC
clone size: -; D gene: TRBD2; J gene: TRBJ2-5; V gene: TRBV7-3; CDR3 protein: CASSLISRVGGLGAETQYF; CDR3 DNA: TGTGCCAGCAGCTTAATCAGCAGGGTGGGGGGACTAGGGGCTGAGACCCAGTACTTC
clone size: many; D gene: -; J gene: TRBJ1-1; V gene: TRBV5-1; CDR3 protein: CASSSGGGFNTEAFF; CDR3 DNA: TGCGCCAGCAGCTCTGGAGGAGGGTTTAACACTGAAGCTTTCTTT
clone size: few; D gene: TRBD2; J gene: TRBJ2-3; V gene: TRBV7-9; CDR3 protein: CASSFMGGTTDTQYF; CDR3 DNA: TGTGCCAGCAGCTTCATGGGGGGGACGACAGATACGCAGTATTTT
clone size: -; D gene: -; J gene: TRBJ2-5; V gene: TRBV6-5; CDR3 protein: CASSSGPLQSQYF; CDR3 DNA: TGTGCCAGCAGTTCCGGACCCCTCCAATCCCAGTACTTC
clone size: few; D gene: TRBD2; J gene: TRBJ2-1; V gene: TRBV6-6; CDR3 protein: CAAGGDVNNEQFF; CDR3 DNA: TGTGCCGCCGGGGGGGATGTTAACAATGAGCAGTTCTTC
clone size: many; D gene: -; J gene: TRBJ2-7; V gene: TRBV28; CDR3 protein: CASLTGTSPYEQYF; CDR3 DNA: TGTGCCAGCCTTACCGGGACCTCTCCCTACGAGCAGTACTTC